This T cell receptor (beta chain) was obtained from a study of graft-versus-host responses after intestinal transplantation. Study details: Transplants were multivisceral, liver-intestinal, or isolated intestinal. Study-wide results and limits: Within the allografts of patients who had graft-donor T cell macrochimerism, graft-versus-host to host-versus-graft clonal ratios were high.

Germline CDR1 is LNHDA and CDR2 is SQIVND (reference sequence). Trimming removed 9 bases from V and 4 bases from J; junction bases left unmatched: 15. The CDR3 is 17 amino acids. TCRdb keeps only in-frame clones here, not all; method: immunoSEQ multiplex PCR. The sample shows some 8,000 clones, 80% to 95% of them seen only once. As to this clone: The target antigen is unknown.

Source: PBMCs, taken around 31 days after intestinal transplant. The rearrangement joins TRBV19 to TRBJ2-6; 7 nucleotides align to TRBD1. The TCR was taken from a human patient who received an intestinal transplant, so some T cells may come from the graft donor. The chain's CDR3 is CASLPGTAFWGANVLTF. DNA for the CDR3: TGTGCCAGCCTCCCCGGGACAGCATTCTGGGGGGCCAACGTCCTGACTTTC.